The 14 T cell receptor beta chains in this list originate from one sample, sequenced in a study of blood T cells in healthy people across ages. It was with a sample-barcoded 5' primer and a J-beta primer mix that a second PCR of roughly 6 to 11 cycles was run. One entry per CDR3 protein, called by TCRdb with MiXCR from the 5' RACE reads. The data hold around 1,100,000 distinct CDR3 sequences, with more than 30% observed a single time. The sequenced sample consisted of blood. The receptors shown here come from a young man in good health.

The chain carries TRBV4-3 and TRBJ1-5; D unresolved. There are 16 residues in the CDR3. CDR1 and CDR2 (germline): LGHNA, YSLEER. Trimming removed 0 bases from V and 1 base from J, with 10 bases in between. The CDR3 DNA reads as TGCGCCAGCAGCCAAGAGGTCAGGAACAGCAATCAGCCCCAGCATTTT. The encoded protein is CASSQEVRNSNQPQHF.

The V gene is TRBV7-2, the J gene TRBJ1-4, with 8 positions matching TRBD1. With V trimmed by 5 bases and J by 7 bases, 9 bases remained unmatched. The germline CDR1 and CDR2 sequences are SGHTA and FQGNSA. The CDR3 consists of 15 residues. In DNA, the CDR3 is TGTGCCAGCAGCACAAGACAGGGGCCTGGTGAAAAACTGTTTTTT. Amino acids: CASSTRQGPGEKLFF.

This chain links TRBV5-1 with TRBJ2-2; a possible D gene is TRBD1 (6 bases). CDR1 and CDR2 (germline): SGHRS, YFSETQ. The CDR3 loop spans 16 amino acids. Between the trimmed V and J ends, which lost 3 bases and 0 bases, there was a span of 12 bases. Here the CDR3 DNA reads TGCGCCAGCAGCTCGACAGGCCACGCGAACACCGGGGAGCTGTTTTTT. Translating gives CASSSTGHANTGELFF.

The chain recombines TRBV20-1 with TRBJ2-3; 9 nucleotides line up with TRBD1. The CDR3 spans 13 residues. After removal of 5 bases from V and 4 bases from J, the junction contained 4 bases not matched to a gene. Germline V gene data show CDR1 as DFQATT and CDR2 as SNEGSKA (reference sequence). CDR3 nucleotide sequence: TGCAGTGCTCACAGGGGGCTCTCAGATACGCAGTATTTT. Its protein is CSAHRGLSDTQYF.

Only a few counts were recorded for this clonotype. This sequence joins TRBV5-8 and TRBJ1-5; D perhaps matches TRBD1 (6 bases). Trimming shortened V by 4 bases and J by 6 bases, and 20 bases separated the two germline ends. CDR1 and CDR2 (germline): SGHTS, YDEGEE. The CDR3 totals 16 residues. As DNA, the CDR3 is TGTGCCAGCAGCGATTGGGGCACAGGGCTCGGTCAGCCCCAGCATTTT. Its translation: CASSDWGTGLGQPQHF. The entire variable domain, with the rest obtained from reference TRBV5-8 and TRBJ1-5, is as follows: EAGVTQSPTHLIKTRGQQATLRCSPISGHTSVYWYQQALGLGLQFLLWYDEGEERNRGNFPPRFSGRQFPNYSSELNVNALELEDSALYLCASSDWGTGLGQPQHFGDGTRLSIL.

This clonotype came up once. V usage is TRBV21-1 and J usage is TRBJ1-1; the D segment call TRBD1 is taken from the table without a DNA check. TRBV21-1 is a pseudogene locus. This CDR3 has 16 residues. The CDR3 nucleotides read TGTGCCAGCAGCAAGGTGGACGGGGAAACGAACACTGAAGCTTTCTTT. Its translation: CASSKVDGETNTEAFF.

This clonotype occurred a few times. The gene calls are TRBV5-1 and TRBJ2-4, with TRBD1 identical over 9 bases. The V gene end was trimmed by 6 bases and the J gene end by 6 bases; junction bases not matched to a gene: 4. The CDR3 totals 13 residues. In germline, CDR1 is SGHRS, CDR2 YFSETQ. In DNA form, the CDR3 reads TGCGCCAGCAAACAGGGGGCCGGAAACATTCAGTACTTC. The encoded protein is CASKQGAGNIQYF.

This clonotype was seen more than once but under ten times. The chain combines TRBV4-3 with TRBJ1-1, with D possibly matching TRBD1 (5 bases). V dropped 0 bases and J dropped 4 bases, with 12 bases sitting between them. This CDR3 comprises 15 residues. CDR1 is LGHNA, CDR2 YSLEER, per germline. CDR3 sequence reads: CASSQERGAATEAFF. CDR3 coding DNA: TGCGCCAGCAGCCAAGAGAGAGGGGCTGCCACTGAAGCTTTCTTT.

CDR3 in DNA: TGTGCCAGCAGTTCTTTAACTAGGACCTACGAGCAGTACTTC. Amino acids: CASSSLTRTYEQYF. The chain links TRBV12-3 or TRBV12-4 to TRBJ2-1; D is possibly TRBD2 (5 bases). The J call may not be correct, given that the DNA end is closer to TRBJ2-7. This CDR3 comprises 14 residues.

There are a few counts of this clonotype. Here the CDR3 reads CASSLSGGSGNEQFF. In DNA, the CDR3 is TGCGCCAGCAGCCTGTCCGGGGGATCTGGGAATGAGCAGTTCTTC. The genes are TRBV5-1 and TRBJ2-1; D might be TRBD2 (6 bases). This CDR3 region has 15 residues. Germline V gives CDR1 SGHRS, CDR2 YFSETQ. V lost 4 bases, J lost 7 bases, and 18 bases lay in between. The variable domain in full, completed from reference TRBV5-1 and TRBJ2-1, reads KAGVTQTPRYLIKTRGQQVTLSCSPISGHRSVSWYQQTPGQGLQFLFEYFSETQRNKGNFPGRFSGRQFSNSRSEMNVSTLELGDSALYLCASSLSGGSGNEQFFGPGTRLTVL.

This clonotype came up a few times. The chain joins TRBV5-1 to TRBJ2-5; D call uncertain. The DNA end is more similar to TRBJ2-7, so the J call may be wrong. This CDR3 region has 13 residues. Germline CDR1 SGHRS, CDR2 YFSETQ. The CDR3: CASSVDLSYEQYF. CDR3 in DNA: TGCGCCAGCAGCGTAGATCTTTCCTACGAGCAGTACTTC.

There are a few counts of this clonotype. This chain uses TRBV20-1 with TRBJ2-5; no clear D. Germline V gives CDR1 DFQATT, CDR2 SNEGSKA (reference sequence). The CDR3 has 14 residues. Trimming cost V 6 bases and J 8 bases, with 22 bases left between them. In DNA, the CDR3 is TGCAGTGCAATCCCTCAGGATCTCACGTCTACCCAGTACTTC. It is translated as CSAIPQDLTSTQYF.

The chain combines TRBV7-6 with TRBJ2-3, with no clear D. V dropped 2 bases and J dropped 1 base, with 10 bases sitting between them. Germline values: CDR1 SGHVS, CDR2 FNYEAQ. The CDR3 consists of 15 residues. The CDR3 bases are TGTGCCAGCAGCTTATGGGCCCGGGGCACAGATACGCAGTATTTT. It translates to CASSLWARGTDTQYF.

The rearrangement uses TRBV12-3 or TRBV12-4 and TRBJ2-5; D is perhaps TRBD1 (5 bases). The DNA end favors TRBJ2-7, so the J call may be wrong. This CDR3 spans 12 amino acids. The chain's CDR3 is CASSLRVSEQYF. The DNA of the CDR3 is TGTGCCAGCAGCCTCAGGGTAAGCGAGCAGTACTTC.